This T cell receptor (beta chain) was captured by sequencing in a study of T cell clusters in autoimmune cytopenias. Overall study context: TRB sequencing had a median around 50,000 reads and 2,500 or so distinct clonotypes per sample.

TRB was amplified by touch-down multiplex PCR, primer pools A and B combined. TCRdb re-called the multiplex PCR reads; one entry per CDR3 protein, DNA not given. This repertoire includes about 15,000 distinct CDR3 sequences. Roughly 40,000 genome equivalents of blood DNA were amplified for TRB. The CDR3 contains 14 residues. Germline V gives CDR1 MNHEY, CDR2 SVGAGI. In addition, the sample was reused for a study of T cell repertoires in aging, cancer and after chemotherapy. Turning to that study: Donor ages fell into six groups from 30 or younger up to 70 or older. Age-matched healthy donors had significantly more diverse, less clonal blood TCR repertoires than untreated cancer patients. In each cancer cohort, median generation probability increased across chemotherapy, suggesting thymic output rebounded.

This clonotype was sampled from a human donor in good health. Sequenced sample: peripheral blood. The V and J genes are TRBV6-5 and TRBJ1-3. CDR3 in amino acids: CASKEGGSGNTIYF.